These 20 T cell receptor beta chains were all obtained from the same sample, sequenced in a study of breast tumors, draining lymph nodes, adjacent tissues. TCRdb redid the calling of the multiplex PCR reads with MiXCR, one entry per CDR3 protein. The sample has more than 20,000 distinct CDR3 sequences; around 23% are singletons. Sequences were obtained from breast tumor tissue. The receptor set was obtained from a female donor with breast cancer. Some clones in this sample may be carry-over from other donors' samples.

This clonotype came up many times. V usage is TRBV3-1 and J usage is TRBJ1-2; 7 bases are shared with TRBD1. This CDR3 contains 15 residues. V trimming: 1 base; J trimming: 9 bases; junction bases outside the gene matches: 11. Germline V gives CDR1 LGHDT, CDR2 YNNKEL (reference sequence). CDR3 sequence (DNA): TGTGCCAGCAGCCAAGGGTACGGGACAGCGTATCGCTACACCTTC. It codes for CASSQGYGTAYRYTF.

This clonotype has at least ten counts. The chain joins TRBV19 to TRBJ1-3, with a tentative D call TRBD1 (5 bases). Germline V lookup: CDR1 LNHDA, CDR2 SQIVND (reference sequence). Trimming removed 0 bases at V and 0 bases at J, with 9 bases between. The CDR3 extends over 16 amino acids. CDR3 region: CASSIEAGLSGNTIYF. CDR3 nucleotide sequence: TGTGCCAGTAGTATAGAGGCGGGACTCTCTGGAAACACCATATATTTT.

At least ten counts were recorded for this clonotype. The rearrangement joins TRBV5-1 to TRBJ2-1; no clear D gene. Germline assignment: CDR1 SGHRS and CDR2 YFSETQ. The CDR3 runs to 13 residues. The V and J ends lost 2 bases and 5 bases respectively, with 8 bases between them. The CDR3 nucleotides are TGCGCCAGCAGCTTCCCAGCAAACAATGAGCAGTTCTTC. Protein sequence: CASSFPANNEQFF.

The table lists this clonotype with many counts. The chain links TRBV20-1 to TRBJ2-1; 10 bases agree with TRBD2. The CDR3 contains 14 residues. After removal of 6 bases from V and 7 bases from J, the junction contained 9 bases not matched to a gene. Germline CDR1 is DFQATT and CDR2 is SNEGSKA (reference sequence). CDR3 protein: CSAPPAGGPNEQFF. In DNA form, the CDR3 reads TGCAGTGCCCCCCCAGCGGGAGGGCCGAATGAGCAGTTCTTC.

In its sample, this clonotype was seen a few times. The V and J genes are TRBV5-4 and TRBJ1-1; 8 bases agree with TRBD1. With V trimmed by 4 bases and J by 1 base, 3 bases remained unmatched. CDR1 SGHNT and CDR2 YYREEE come from the germline V gene (reference sequence). The CDR3 is 14 residues long. The CDR3 region is CASSAGQANTEAFF. The CDR3, as DNA: TGTGCCAGCAGCGCGGGACAGGCGAACACTGAAGCTTTCTTT. The full variable domain, with the rest looked up from reference TRBV5-4 and TRBJ1-1, is ETGVTQSPTHLIKTRGQQVTLRCSSQSGHNTVSWYQQALGQGPQFIFQYYREEENGRGNFPPRFSGLQFPNYSSELNVNALELDDSALYLCASSAGQANTEAFFGQGTRLTVV.

This clonotype was found many times. This rearrangement joins TRBV4-2 to TRBJ2-3, with 8 bases identical to TRBD2. Germline V CDR1 and CDR2: LGHNA, YNFKEQ. The junction had 4 bases not matched to a gene; V was cut back by 0 bases and J by 2 bases. The CDR3 has 16 amino acids. The CDR3 protein is CASSQDDGRVTDTQYF. CDR3 sequence (DNA): TGTGCCAGCAGCCAAGATGACGGGAGGGTCACAGATACGCAGTATTTT.

This clonotype was detected many times. The chain recombines TRBV6-2 or TRBV6-3 with TRBJ2-1, with 8 bases identical to TRBD1. The CDR3 has 16 residues. Germline V CDR1 and CDR2: MNHEY, SVGEGT. V shed 2 bases and J 7 bases; nucleotides not matched to a gene: 10. Here the CDR3 DNA reads TGTGCCAGCAGTTACGCGAGACAGGGGATTGGAAATGAGCAGTTCTTC. The encoded protein is CASSYARQGIGNEQFF.

The chain recombines TRBV5-1 with TRBJ1-4; tentatively, D is TRBD1 (6 bases). The germline V gene encodes CDR1 SGHRS and CDR2 YFSETQ. The CDR3 length is 15 residues. Trimming took 0 bases from V and 7 from J, leaving 13 bases between them. CDR3: CASSLAGARGEKLFF. CDR3 nucleotide sequence: TGCGCCAGCAGCTTGGCCGGGGCCAGGGGTGAAAAACTGTTTTTT.

Points on this clonotype: A much larger clone lies a single base off, so this may be a read error. The genes are TRBV5-4 and TRBJ2-1; D not resolved. This CDR3 contains 14 residues. The germline CDR1 and CDR2 sequences are SGHNT and YYREEE (reference sequence). CDR3 nucleotide sequence: TGTGGCAGCAGCAGCAGGCGCTCCTACAATGAGCAGTTCTTC. Translation gives CGSSSRRSYNEQFF.

This clonotype was seen a handful of times. The chain couples TRBV30 to TRBJ2-6, with TRBD1 as a possible D gene (5 bases). CDR3 size: 14 residues. V was cut by 6 bases and J by 0 bases, with 9 bases left in between. Germline V gives CDR1 GTSNPN, CDR2 SVGIG (reference sequence). The CDR3 nucleotides read TGTGCCTGTGGACAAGTCTCTGGGGCCAACGTCCTGACTTTC. Translation gives CACGQVSGANVLTF. Based on the CDR3 plus reference TRBV30 and TRBJ2-6, the full variable domain is SQTIHQWPATLVQPVGSPLSLECTVEGTSNPNLYWYRQAAGRGLQLLFYSVGIGQISSEVPQNLSASRPQDRQFILSSKKLLLSDSGFYLCACGQVSGANVLTFGAGSRLTVL.

With respect to this clonotype: A much larger clone lies a single base off, so this may be a read error. This sequence joins TRBV4-1 and TRBJ2-7, with TRBD2 matching 10 bases. The length of the CDR3 is 15 residues. Looked up from germline, CDR1 is MGHRA and CDR2 is YSYEKL. The CDR3 spells CVSSGSSGRSYEQYF. CDR3 DNA sequence: TGCGTCAGCAGCGGGAGTAGCGGGAGGTCCTACGAGCAGTACTTC.

The rearrangement joins TRBV20-1 to TRBJ2-3, with TRBD2 matching 12 bases. From germline, CDR1 is DFQATT and CDR2 SNEGSKA (reference sequence). The CDR3 sequence is 16 residues long. V dropped 4 bases and J dropped 4; count of bases not matched to a gene: 9. The CDR3 DNA sequence: TGCAGTGCTACGTGGGCTAGCGGGAGGGTAGCAGATACGCAGTATTTT. The encoded protein is CSATWASGRVADTQYF.

As regards this clonotype: This may be a read error: a much more frequent sequence differs by one nucleotide. The genes are TRBV30 and TRBJ1-5; TRBD1 matches at 7 bases. The DNA end favors TRBJ2-3, so the J call may be wrong. The CDR3 sequence is 17 residues long. Per the germline V gene, CDR1 is GTSNPN and CDR2 is SVGIG (reference sequence). The CDR3 protein is CAWSVAGTEGINQPQYF. The CDR3 DNA reads TGTGCCTGGAGTGTCGCCGGGACAGAGGGGATCAATCAGCCCCAGTATTTT.

The table lists this clonotype with many counts. The chain combines TRBV24-1 with TRBJ2-2; D uncertain. V lost 10 bases and J lost 7, with 9 bases in between. Germline V CDR1 and CDR2: KGHDR, SFDVKD. This CDR3 comprises 11 residues. For the CDR3, the DNA is TGTGCCACAGGCGCCGGCGGGGAGCTGTTTTTT. Its protein is CATGAGGELFF.

The table lists this clonotype with many counts. V gene TRBV30 combines with J gene TRBJ1-2, with TRBD1 identical over 9 bases. Germline CDR1 and CDR2: GTSNPN and SVGIG (reference sequence). With V trimmed by 3 bases and J by 4 bases, 3 bases remained unmatched. This CDR3 contains 13 residues. The CDR3 here is CAWRGTGTYGYTF. In DNA form, the CDR3 reads TGTGCCTGGAGAGGGACAGGGACCTATGGCTACACCTTC.

The chain links TRBV30 to TRBJ2-4; D ambiguous. Deletions cut 3 bases from V and 0 bases from J, with 9 bases between. The germline V gene has CDR1 GTSNPN and CDR2 SVGIG (reference sequence). The CDR3 covers 14 residues. CDR3 DNA: TGTGCCTGGAGCCTGGGCGGAGCCAAAAACATTCAGTACTTC. It specifies CAWSLGGAKNIQYF. The full variable domain, its missing parts supplied by reference TRBV30 and TRBJ2-4, is SQTIHQWPATLVQPVGSPLSLECTVEGTSNPNLYWYRQAAGRGLQLLFYSVGIGQISSEVPQNLSASRPQDRQFILSSKKLLLSDSGFYLCAWSLGGAKNIQYFGAGTRLSVL.

This clonotype was counted many times. The chain employs TRBV20-1 and TRBJ2-2; possible D gene TRBD2, 6 bases. Deletions cut 3 bases from V and 4 bases from J, with 9 bases between. Germline V gene lookup returns CDR1 DFQATT and CDR2 SNEGSKA (reference sequence). This CDR3 spans 13 amino acids. CDR3 amino acids: CSASGSGTGELFF. In DNA, the CDR3 is TGCAGTGCTAGCGGGAGTGGCACCGGGGAGCTGTTTTTT.

The table lists this clonotype with many counts. A read error is possible here, since a much larger clone lies one base away. This chain links TRBV29-1 with TRBJ2-5, with a possible D match to TRBD2 (5 bases). The germline gives CDR1 SQVTM, CDR2 ANQGSEA. This CDR3 has 12 amino acids. This chain's CDR3 is CSAMDSQETQHF. The CDR3 DNA follows: TGCAGCGCAATGGACTCACAAGAGACCCAGCACTTC.

This clonotype was recorded at least ten times. The chain combines TRBV20-1 with TRBJ1-3, with a possible D match to TRBD1 (5 bases). There are 16 residues in the CDR3. The V gene lost 0 bases and the J gene lost 2 bases, with 14 bases spanning the gap. Germline CDR1 is DFQATT and CDR2 is SNEGSKA (reference sequence). CDR3 sequence reads: CSARDPIGRAGNTIYF. The CDR3 DNA sequence: TGCAGTGCTAGAGATCCTATCGGCAGGGCTGGAAACACCATATATTTT.

This clonotype occurred many times. This rearrangement joins TRBV28 to TRBJ1-2; 7 nucleotides line up with TRBD1. V was pared by 10 bases and J by 8 bases, with 10 bases of the junction left unmatched. The CDR3 sequence is 12 residues long. Germline V gene lookup returns CDR1 MDHEN and CDR2 SYDVKM. The DNA of the CDR3 is TGTGCCACTAACCGGGGACAGAAGGGCTACACCTTC. This codes for CATNRGQKGYTF.